Described below is a single T cell receptor beta chain sequence and its context. This clonotype has at least ten counts. The specificity of this receptor is unknown. The sample holds no much larger clone one base away, and base qualities are not on file. Ophthalmopathy patients were characterized by moderately to severely active disease, a Clinical Activity Score of at least 3, a NOSPECS grade of at least 4, and a disease duration under 3 months. Patients with other autoimmune diseases, uncontrolled infections, pregnancy or lactation were excluded. Clinical symptoms, serum thyroxine, TRAb, thyroid ultrasound and orbital computed tomography formed the basis of the diagnosis. Ficoll-Paque density gradient centrifugation was used to isolate PBMCs from about 10 ml of fresh peripheral blood. Total RNA was extracted using Trizol reagent, and RNA quality was checked on an Agilent 2100 Bioanalyzer. These data originate in a study of Graves' ophthalmopathy and Graves' hyperthyroidism (dated by TCRdb to the late 2010s). Some background on the complete study: Peripheral blood samples were taken at the time of initial diagnosis, before any treatment was given. The study used TCR beta repertoire signatures to distinguish Graves' ophthalmopathy from Graves' hyperthyroidism and to predict progression to ophthalmopathy. In total, some 140 blood samples were TCR-sequenced: 40 to 45 ophthalmopathy, approximately 80 hyperthyroidism and approximately 17 hyperthyroidism-to-ophthalmopathy patients. A discovery set of 100 patients (43 ophthalmopathy, 57 stable hyperthyroidism) was enrolled to explore V-J signatures distinguishing ophthalmopathy from hyperthyroidism. For independent validation, a separate cohort was made up of fewer than 20 hyperthyroidism patients plus 17 patients who later progressed from hyperthyroidism to ophthalmopathy. In a handful of hyperthyroidism patients, the T-cell repertoire of thyroid tissue was compared with the T-cell repertoire of blood. Following sampling, methimazole starting at 30 mg daily was administered to hyperthyroidism patients, and high-dose intravenous methylprednisolone was administered to ophthalmopathy patients. The 85 to 100 discovery patients were randomly split 7:3 into training and test sets.

For repertoire sequencing, the TCR beta CDR3 regions were amplified from RNA transcripts. A first-round RT-PCR used HTBI primers with the Qiagen OneStep RT-PCR kit, followed by a second-round multiplex PCR, size selection and purification. Libraries were sequenced on an Illumina HiSeq2000 using paired-end 100 bp reads. The paper's data handling went like this. SOAPnuke was used to process the reads, throwing out any read that had adapters, had uncalled bases, had a mean Phred below 15, or lacked an exact constant-primer or identifier match. High-quality paired reads were merged with COPE v1.2.5. Clonotypes were defined as unique nucleotide sequences and were aligned to IMGT TRB V, D and J references using MiTCR v1.1. Analysis was restricted to V-J combinations with a frequency above 0.0001, which covered 99.2% of repertoires. For each V-J combination, a TCR clonal expansion and chaos score was defined as F50 clonal expansion divided by the chaos observed in the TCRdist matrix. Features were reduced by Welch's t-statistics and random forest to over 10 V-J combinations, which fed a naive Bayes classifier. Thyroid-blood repertoire similarity was quantified with the Morisita-Horn index. TCRdb reprocessing: public reads trimmed at Q25 with fastp, clones called with MiXCR, in-frame beta chains kept. Identical CDR3 protein sequences are pooled into one entry, listed with their most common genes and DNA. TCRdb's processing, not the authors', yielded these V and J calls. Recorded for this sample are about 210,000 distinct CDR3 sequences; 25% to 35% of them occurred a single time. About 9.1% of the sample is held by the ten biggest clonotypes.

From the germline V gene (reference sequence), CDR1 is SEHNR and CDR2 is FQNEAQ. The V end loses 5 bases and the J end loses 0 bases, and a stretch of 17 bases separates them. The CDR3 runs 18 residues from the cysteine to the phenylalanine. The sequence is cut down to CDR3 DNA, 54 bases in frame from base 1. The study at large found these results: In validation, the model predicted ophthalmopathy progression with 70.59% sensitivity and 72.22% specificity; some 13 predicted patients were CT-confirmed with GO in a median of approximately 6.5 months. Most expanded thyroid clonotypes with frequency above 0.001 were also detected in blood, suggesting blood repertoires may reflect the thyroid immune response. No statistical method was used to predetermine the sample size, and group allocation was not hidden from the investigators. In cross-validation, the 13-signature model distinguished ophthalmopathy from stable hyperthyroidism with about 87% sensitivity and almost 83% specificity, and in the test set the corresponding values were about 80% and 75%.

The clonotype originates from a man aged 50 to 60 with Graves' ophthalmopathy. Donor details come from another sample of the same person, matched by shared clones. The chain is assembled from TRBV7-9 and TRBJ2-6; the D gene is perhaps TRBD2, on 6 matching bases. Material for sequencing was peripheral blood. The nucleotide sequence is TGTGCCAGCAGCCTTATTGGGGGGTATTTCTCTGGGGCCAACGTCCTGACTTTC. Its protein product is CASSLIGGYFSGANVLTF.